One and the same sample provided the 22 T cell receptor beta chains below, sequenced in a study of blood T cell repertoires in COVID-19. The protocol was immunoSEQ multiplex PCR, while the TCRdb copy is restricted to in-frame clones and leaves out a portion. The data show 200,000 to 250,000 clones, approximately 88% seen once. The specimen was PBMCs or T cells enriched from blood (not recorded which). All receptors come from a young man with acute COVID-19.

The chain recombines TRBV28 with TRBJ1-2, with 7 bases matching TRBD1. The J segment lost 9 bases and the V segment lost 5 bases, leaving 9 bases of the junction unmatched. Germline CDR1 reads MDHEN; CDR2 reads SYDVKM. The CDR3 totals 13 residues. This CDR3 is CASSRTGPYSYTF. CDR3 nucleotide sequence: TGTGCCAGCAGTCGGACAGGACCTTATAGCTACACCTTC.

This clone was counted once. The chain combines TRBV10-2 with TRBJ1-5; TRBD1 matches 7 bases. The CDR3 is 14 amino acids. Germline trimming cut 6 bases from V and 8 bases from J; bases unmatched to any gene: 10. Germline loops: CDR1 WSHSY, CDR2 SAAADI. The CDR3 sequence: CASRLTGEWEPQHF. The DNA for the CDR3 is TGCGCCAGCAGGTTAACAGGGGAATGGGAGCCCCAGCATTTT.

The chain recombines TRBV9 with TRBJ2-7; 11 positions agree with TRBD1. The CDR3 runs 16 residues. After removal of 4 bases from V and 1 base from J, the junction contained 7 bases not matched to a gene. CDR1 is SGDLS and CDR2 is YYNGEE in the germline V gene. The CDR3 loop is CASSPPGTGGSYEQYF. Here the CDR3 DNA reads TGTGCCAGCAGCCCACCCGGGACAGGGGGTTCCTACGAGCAGTACTTC.

The genes are TRBV12-5 and TRBJ2-1; 9 bases map to TRBD2. The germline gives CDR1 LGHNT, CDR2 FRNRAP. CDR3 length: 16 amino acids. Trimming at V came to 6 bases and at J to 4 bases, leaving 10 bases not matched to a gene. The chain's CDR3 is CASGGTRLADYNEQFF. In DNA form, the CDR3 reads TGTGCTAGTGGGGGAACCAGACTAGCGGATTACAATGAGCAGTTCTTC.

The sample holds one count of this clone. V gene TRBV28 combines with J gene TRBJ2-1; a weak D match, TRBD1 (6 bases). V was clipped by 4 bases and J by 3 bases, with 16 bases between them. Germline assignment: CDR1 MDHEN and CDR2 SYDVKM. The length of the CDR3 is 16 residues. For the CDR3, the DNA is TGTGCCAGCAGTTCGGACAGCCCCTCGCGCTACAATGAGCAGTTCTTC. Translation gives CASSSDSPSRYNEQFF.

The chain combines TRBV11-2 with TRBJ1-2; 10 nucleotides line up with TRBD1. The V gene end was trimmed by 6 bases and the J gene end by 5 bases; junction bases not matched to a gene: 15. The CDR3 runs to 17 residues. The germline gives CDR1 SGHAT, CDR2 FQNNGV. Here the CDR3 DNA reads TGTGCCAGCAGAGCTTCCCCAAAGGGGGACAGGGGATATGGCTACACCTTC. It is translated as CASRASPKGDRGYGYTF.

This sequence joins TRBV9 and TRBJ2-2, with 9 bases identical to TRBD1. CDR3 size: 16 residues. Trimming at V came to 4 bases and at J to 1 base, leaving 5 bases not matched to a gene. Per the germline V gene, CDR1 is SGDLS and CDR2 is YYNGEE. CDR3: CASSPRQGVNTGELFF. In DNA form, the CDR3 reads TGTGCCAGCAGCCCGCGACAGGGGGTGAACACCGGGGAGCTGTTTTTT.

This chain uses TRBV10-1 with TRBJ2-1; D gene unclear. The CDR3 has 15 amino acids. The germline CDR1 and CDR2 sequences are WNHNN and SYGVQD (reference sequence). Between the trimmed V and J ends, which lost 2 bases and 7 bases, there was a span of 15 bases. The CDR3 DNA sequence: TGCGCCAGCAGTGAGCTGGGCCAAACCGTAAATGAGCAGTTCTTC. Encoded protein: CASSELGQTVNEQFF.

The chain employs TRBV27 and TRBJ2-5; 7 bases are a match to TRBD1. Per germline, CDR1 MNHEY and CDR2 SMNVEV (reference sequence). After removal of 6 bases from V and 5 bases from J, the junction contained 3 bases not matched to a gene. The CDR3 loop spans 12 amino acids. CDR3 region: CASSQQGETQYF. The CDR3 region has the DNA TGTGCCAGCAGCCAACAGGGGGAGACCCAGTACTTC.

The chain carries TRBV24-1 and TRBJ2-6; a possible D gene is TRBD2 (6 bases). Per the germline V gene, CDR1 is KGHDR and CDR2 is SFDVKD. V lost 2 bases and J 0 bases, leaving 13 bases between the germline ends. This CDR3 contains 18 residues. As DNA, the CDR3 is TGTGCCACCAGTGATTCGGGCTTCGGGGGCTCTGGGGCCAACGTCCTGACTTTC. This sequence encodes CATSDSGFGGSGANVLTF.

J is TRBJ2-5 and V is TRBV6-2 or TRBV6-3; 8 bases align to TRBD2. V lost 0 bases to trimming and J lost 3 bases; unmatched junction nucleotides: 9. The CDR3 has 17 amino acids. CDR1 is MNHEY, CDR2 SVGEGT, per germline. CDR3: CASSYSIGTSAKETQYF. The CDR3 region has the DNA TGTGCCAGCAGTTACTCGATCGGGACTAGTGCCAAAGAGACCCAGTACTTC.

The chain combines TRBV24-1 with TRBJ2-1; 15 bases map to TRBD2. Trimming cost V 3 bases and J 5 bases; bases outside gene matches: 13. Germline lookup yields CDR1 KGHDR and CDR2 SFDVKD. This CDR3 has 20 residues. CDR3 loop: CATSDTPGLAGGLRHNEQFF. The CDR3 DNA reads as TGTGCCACCAGTGATACCCCGGGACTAGCGGGAGGACTTCGCCACAATGAGCAGTTCTTC.

The chain employs TRBV7-2 and TRBJ2-7; TRBD2 aligns across 10 bases. The CDR3 totals 14 residues. Trimming took 5 bases from V and 5 from J; bases not matched to a gene: 6. The germline V gene encodes CDR1 SGHTA and CDR2 FQGNSA. The CDR3 sequence is CASSPTSGVNEQYF. CDR3 in DNA: TGTGCCAGCAGCCCCACTAGCGGGGTAAACGAGCAGTACTTC.

The chain joins TRBV28 to TRBJ2-5; TRBD2 is a possible D gene (6 bases). V gave up 3 bases and J gave up 7 bases, with 15 bases separating them. The CDR3 contains 14 residues. Germline CDR1 and CDR2: MDHEN and SYDVKM. The CDR3 nucleotides read TGTGCCAGCAGTTTGGAGCTTTACGGGGGGACCCAGTACTTC. This gives the protein CASSLELYGGTQYF.

The rearrangement links TRBV7-9 to TRBJ1-1; TRBD1 agrees at 7 bases. Unmatched junction bases numbered 3, after V lost 5 bases and J lost 3 bases. From germline, CDR1 is SEHNR and CDR2 FQNEAQ (reference sequence). The CDR3 sequence is 13 residues long. CDR3 in amino acids: CASSTTGDTEAFF. The CDR3 DNA follows: TGTGCCAGCAGCACAACAGGGGACACTGAAGCTTTCTTT. Full variable domain (missing parts from reference TRBV7-9 and TRBJ1-1): DTGVSQNPRHKITKRGQNVTFRCDPISEHNRLYWYRQTLGQGPEFLTYFQNEAQLEKSRLLSDRFSAERPKGSFSTLEIQRTEQGDSAMYLCASSTTGDTEAFFGQGTRLTVV.

This clone was seen once. The genes are TRBV6-4 and TRBJ2-7, with 7 bases aligning to TRBD1. Germline assignment: CDR1 MRHNA and CDR2 SNTAGT. The CDR3 is 14 residues long. The V gene end was trimmed by 5 bases and the J gene end by 2 bases; junction bases not matched to a gene: 6. The CDR3 bases are TGTGCCAGCAGTCCTACGGGACAGACCTACGAGCAGTACTTC. Amino acids: CASSPTGQTYEQYF.

The chain is built from TRBV3-1 (or the pseudogene TRBV3-2) and TRBJ2-2; 8 nucleotides agree with TRBD2. This CDR3 spans 15 amino acids. The V gene's germline CDR1 is LGHDT and CDR2 YNNKEL (reference sequence). The J segment lost 3 bases and the V segment lost 4 bases, leaving 4 bases of the junction unmatched. The CDR3 is CASSPGLAHTGELFF. CDR3 DNA: TGTGCCAGCAGCCCTGGACTAGCTCACACCGGGGAGCTGTTTTTT.

The chain recombines TRBV3-1 (or the pseudogene TRBV3-2) with TRBJ1-2; D call uncertain. The CDR3 spans 17 residues. Trimming stripped 4 bases from V and 6 bases from J, with 24 bases between. CDR1 is LGHDT, CDR2 YNNKEL, per germline (reference sequence). CDR3 in DNA: TGTGCCAGCAGCCCTAGTACTGGAAAAAACCTTACTAATGGCTACACCTTC. Translating it yields CASSPSTGKNLTNGYTF.

The chain carries TRBV11-2 and TRBJ2-2; tentatively, D is TRBD2 (6 bases). The CDR3 is 16 amino acids. Germline CDR1 SGHAT, CDR2 FQNNGV. V was trimmed by 6 bases and J by 3 bases, leaving 17 bases between them. CDR3: CASRGFGSLDTGELFF. The CDR3 DNA is TGTGCCAGCAGGGGATTCGGGAGTCTGGACACCGGGGAGCTGTTTTTT.

The genes are TRBV3-1 (or the pseudogene TRBV3-2) and TRBJ2-7; 7 bases line up with TRBD1. This CDR3 has 14 amino acids. The V segment lost 1 base and the J segment 5 bases; nucleotides outside the gene matches: 5. Germline values: CDR1 LGHDT, CDR2 YNNKEL (reference sequence). CDR3 coding DNA: TGTGCCAGCAGCCAAGTAGGGGGCCTAGACGAGCAGTACTTC. Translation: CASSQVGGLDEQYF.

This rearrangement joins TRBV27 to TRBJ1-2, with a possible D match to TRBD1 (6 bases). The V gene lost 5 bases and the J gene lost 6 bases, with 13 bases spanning the gap. The V gene's germline CDR1 is MNHEY and CDR2 SMNVEV (reference sequence). The CDR3 has 13 amino acids. The CDR3 coding sequence is TGTGCCAGCAGTACGAGAACAGGGAATGGCTACACCTTC. Translation: CASSTRTGNGYTF.

This chain uses TRBV5-5 with TRBJ1-5; D is undetermined. The CDR3 is 14 amino acids. In germline, CDR1 is SGHKS, CDR2 YYEKEE (reference sequence). Deletions cut 0 bases from V and 6 bases from J, with 10 bases between. In DNA, the CDR3 is TGTGCCAGCAGCTTGGCCGCCGGCGGTCAGCCCCAGCATTTT. It is translated as CASSLAAGGQPQHF.